The 28 T cell receptor beta chains given below trace back to one sample, sequenced in a study of T cells after yellow fever vaccination. TCRdb called the 5' RACE reads again in MiXCR, with one record for every CDR3 protein. Of 450,000 to 600,000 distinct CDR3 sequences detected, approximately 12% appear once; the ten largest clones hold over 13%. The sequencing here drew on PBMCs, taken on the day of the yellow fever booster vaccination. These TCRs come from a man aged 25 to 40 who received the YFV17D yellow fever vaccine.

The V call is TRBV15, the J call TRBJ2-5, with 8 bases identical to TRBD1. Unmatched junction bases numbered 9, after V lost 2 bases and J lost 7 bases. This CDR3 spans 15 amino acids. In germline, CDR1 is LNHNV, CDR2 YYDKDF (reference sequence). CDR3 loop: CATSRSLDRVGTQYF. The CDR3 DNA reads as TGTGCCACCAGCAGATCCCTGGACAGGGTAGGGACCCAGTACTTC. The complete variable domain, with remaining parts taken from reference TRBV15 and TRBJ2-5, reads DAMVIQNPRYQVTQFGKPVTLSCSQTLNHNVMYWYQQKSSQAPKLLFHYYDKDFNNEADTPDNFQSRRPNTSFCFLDIRSPGLGDTAMYLCATSRSLDRVGTQYFGPGTRLLVL.

This clonotype appeared a few times. The chain joins TRBV7-2 to TRBJ1-1; D unresolved. This CDR3 is 12 amino acids long. The germline V and J ends were trimmed by 5 bases and 4 bases, with 8 bases remaining between them. The germline V gene has CDR1 SGHTA and CDR2 FQGNSA. The CDR3 spells CASSEVITEAFF. CDR3 sequence (DNA): TGTGCCAGCAGCGAGGTGATCACTGAAGCTTTCTTT.

This clonotype was counted a few times. The chain carries TRBV5-1 and TRBJ2-3; weak D call: TRBD1 (6 bases). The CDR3 runs to 15 residues. V lost 3 bases and J lost 5, with 16 bases in between. Germline V gives CDR1 SGHRS, CDR2 YFSETQ. The CDR3 region is CASSWIQGDEDTQYF. CDR3 nucleotides: TGCGCCAGCAGCTGGATACAGGGAGACGAAGATACGCAGTATTTT. Full variable domain (remainder filled in from reference TRBV5-1 and TRBJ2-3): KAGVTQTPRYLIKTRGQQVTLSCSPISGHRSVSWYQQTPGQGLQFLFEYFSETQRNKGNFPGRFSGRQFSNSRSEMNVSTLELGDSALYLCASSWIQGDEDTQYFGPGTRLTVL.

This clonotype has only a few counts. The genes are TRBV20-1 and TRBJ2-3; D uncertain. The CDR3 consists of 14 residues. CDR1 DFQATT and CDR2 SNEGSKA come from the germline V gene (reference sequence). The ends were cut back, 3 bases at V and 2 bases at J, with 12 bases in the middle. The CDR3, as DNA: TGCAGTGCTAGCCTAACACCAAACACAGATACGCAGTATTTT. It codes for CSASLTPNTDTQYF.

This chain uses TRBV7-8 with TRBJ1-4; D possibly corresponds to TRBD1 (6 bases). CDR1 SGHVS and CDR2 FQNEAQ come from the germline V gene. V gave up 4 bases and J gave up 4 bases, with 10 bases separating them. The CDR3 runs to 14 residues. This chain's CDR3 is CASSSQGFNEKLFF. As DNA, the CDR3 is TGTGCCAGCAGCTCACAGGGTTTTAATGAAAAACTGTTTTTT.

The chain has TRBV10-3 and TRBJ1-2; D gene unclear. The CDR3 extends over 13 amino acids. Trimming pared 5 bases from V and 6 bases from J, leaving 13 bases between. The germline CDR1 and CDR2 sequences are ENHRY and SYGVKD. CDR3 nucleotide sequence: TGTGCCATCAGTTCCGACGGATTTAATGGCTACACCTTC. Its translation is CAISSDGFNGYTF.

CDR3 sequence: CASSSRWTETQYF. The CDR3 region has the DNA TGTGCCAGCAGCTCTAGGTGGACCGAGACCCAGTACTTC. This chain connects TRBV7-2 to TRBJ2-5; no firm D call. Germline CDR1 and CDR2: SGHTA and FQGNSA. V lost 4 bases and J lost 5, with 11 bases in between. This CDR3 spans 13 amino acids. Together with reference TRBV7-2 and TRBJ2-5, the CDR3 gives the full variable domain: GAGVSQSPSNKVTEKGKDVELRCDPISGHTALYWYRQSLGQGLEFLIYFQGNSAPDKSGLPSDRFSAERTGGSVSTLTIQRTQQEDSAVYLCASSSRWTETQYFGPGTRLLVL.

V usage is TRBV20-1 and J usage is TRBJ1-1, with D unresolved. The V and J ends lost 3 bases and 1 base respectively, with 12 bases between them. The CDR3 spans 14 residues. Germline V CDR1 and CDR2: DFQATT, SNEGSKA (reference sequence). The chain's CDR3 is CSARNMDGNTEAFF. CDR3 DNA sequence: TGCAGTGCTAGGAACATGGACGGGAACACTGAAGCTTTCTTT.

The rearrangement links TRBV7-8 to TRBJ2-2; no reliable D call. The V gene lost 1 base and the J gene lost 2 bases, with 5 bases spanning the gap. This CDR3 is 14 amino acids long. Germline CDR1 is SGHVS and CDR2 is FQNEAQ. CDR3 region: CASSLELNTGELFF. In DNA, the CDR3 is TGTGCCAGCAGCTTAGAACTCAACACCGGGGAGCTGTTTTTT.

The chain has TRBV4-3 and TRBJ2-3; 11 nucleotides agree with TRBD2. Germline lookup yields CDR1 LGHNA and CDR2 YSLEER. The CDR3 loop spans 17 amino acids. The V segment lost 2 bases and the J segment 4 bases; nucleotides outside the gene matches: 8. The CDR3 loop is CASSQQLAGVVADTQYF. The CDR3 nucleotides read TGCGCCAGCAGCCAACAACTAGCGGGAGTAGTTGCAGATACGCAGTATTTT.

This clonotype was seen many times. The chain joins TRBV5-1 to TRBJ2-7; D unclear. CDR1 is SGHRS, CDR2 YFSETQ, per germline. This CDR3 is built from 15 residues. V shed 5 bases and J shed 0 bases, with 15 bases lying between them. CDR3 sequence: CASRAELTGSYEQYF. DNA for the CDR3: TGCGCCAGCAGGGCGGAGTTGACGGGCTCCTACGAGCAGTACTTC.

This chain connects TRBV5-6 to TRBJ2-7, with 7 bases that match TRBD2. The CDR3 length is 13 residues. The V gene's germline CDR1 is SGHDT and CDR2 YYEEEE. The ends lost 3 bases at V and 5 bases at J; junction bases unmatched: 5. CDR3 region: CASSSSGLNEQYF. The CDR3 region has the DNA TGTGCCAGCAGCTCTAGCGGCCTAAACGAGCAGTACTTC.

The chain uses TRBV30 and TRBJ1-4; no clear D. Looked up from germline, CDR1 is GTSNPN and CDR2 is SVGIG (reference sequence). The CDR3 consists of 15 residues. Trimming shortened V by 4 bases and J by 4 bases, and 16 bases separated the two germline ends. CDR3 amino acids: CAWTPGWTDNEKLFF. The DNA for the CDR3 is TGTGCCTGGACCCCCGGCTGGACGGATAATGAAAAACTGTTTTTT. The full variable domain, completed using reference TRBV30 and TRBJ1-4, is SQTIHQWPATLVQPVGSPLSLECTVEGTSNPNLYWYRQAAGRGLQLLFYSVGIGQISSEVPQNLSASRPQDRQFILSSKKLLLSDSGFYLCAWTPGWTDNEKLFFGSGTQLSVL.

The chain links TRBV6-2 or TRBV6-3 to TRBJ2-1, with D possibly matching TRBD2 (6 bases). Per germline, CDR1 MNHEY and CDR2 SVGEGT. V was clipped by 4 bases and J by 5 bases, with 15 bases between them. The CDR3 length is 15 residues. The CDR3 region has the DNA TGTGCCAGCAGTTGGGGGGACCTGCAAGACAATGAGCAGTTCTTC. Its protein product is CASSWGDLQDNEQFF.

In this sample, this clonotype turned up a few times. In nucleotides, the CDR3 is TGTGCCAGCAGTCCAAGCGGGAGCATCGCAGATACGCAGTATTTT. Protein sequence: CASSPSGSIADTQYF. The V gene is TRBV12-3 or TRBV12-4, the J gene TRBJ2-3; 8 bases fit TRBD2. J gave up 4 bases and V 5 bases, and 8 bases lay outside the gene matches. This CDR3 has 15 residues.

The genes are TRBV20-1 and TRBJ2-5, with D perhaps given as TRBD1 or TRBD2 (5 bases each). V was trimmed by 8 bases and J by 4 bases, leaving 17 bases between them. The germline V gene has CDR1 DFQATT and CDR2 SNEGSKA (reference sequence). CDR3 length equals 13 residues. The CDR3 reads CSLRDPRPETQYF. Written as DNA, the CDR3 is TGCAGTCTCCGGGACCCCAGGCCAGAGACCCAGTACTTC.

This clonotype has only a few counts. The chain employs TRBV15 and TRBJ2-2; D might be TRBD1 (6 bases). Trimming shortened V by 2 bases and J by 5 bases, and 12 bases separated the two germline ends. The CDR3 runs 15 residues. Germline V CDR1 and CDR2: LNHNV, YYDKDF (reference sequence). The CDR3 DNA sequence: TGTGCCACCAGCAGACTTTCAGGGGTTACCGGGGAGCTGTTTTTT. This gives the protein CATSRLSGVTGELFF.

This clonotype was observed at least ten times. The V and J genes are TRBV24-1 and TRBJ1-1; perhaps TRBD1 as D (6 bases). The V gene's germline CDR1 is KGHDR and CDR2 SFDVKD. V was cut by 2 bases and J by 6 bases, with 9 bases left in between. This CDR3 region has 13 residues. Written as DNA, the CDR3 is TGTGCCACCAGTGATTGGGGGGCATCTGAAGCTTTCTTT. Translated, it gives CATSDWGASEAFF.

A few counts support this clonotype. The rearrangement uses TRBV27 and TRBJ2-1, with 8 bases aligning to TRBD2. The CDR3 runs to 13 residues. The ends lost 7 bases at V and 7 bases at J; junction bases unmatched: 6. The germline V gene encodes CDR1 MNHEY and CDR2 SMNVEV (reference sequence). CDR3 bases: TGTGCCAGCAAGTTAGCGGGACGGAATGAGCAGTTCTTC. It translates to CASKLAGRNEQFF.

The chain is built from TRBV28 and TRBJ1-1; D is unresolved. The ends were cut back, 7 bases at V and 4 bases at J, with 16 bases in the middle. Germline CDR1 and CDR2: MDHEN and SYDVKM. This CDR3 contains 14 residues. The chain's CDR3 is CASTMHARGTEAFF. Here the CDR3 DNA reads TGTGCCAGCACTATGCACGCGAGAGGCACTGAAGCTTTCTTT. Based on the CDR3 plus reference TRBV28 and TRBJ1-1, the full variable domain is DVKVTQSSRYLVKRTGEKVFLECVQDMDHENMFWYRQDPGLGLRLIYFSYDVKMKEKGDIPEGYSVSREKKERFSLILESASTNQTSMYLCASTMHARGTEAFFGQGTRLTVV.

The CDR3 reads CASSPPNGNYEQYF. The CDR3 bases are TGTGCCAGCTCACCTCCCAACGGGAACTACGAGCAGTACTTC. The chain joins TRBV18 to TRBJ2-7, with D perhaps TRBD2 (5 bases). There are 14 residues in the CDR3. Trimming pared 3 bases from V and 3 bases from J, leaving 12 bases between. Looked up from germline, CDR1 is KGHSH and CDR2 is LQKENI. The full variable domain, completed using reference TRBV18 and TRBJ2-7, is NAGVMQNPRHLVRRRGQEARLRCSPMKGHSHVYWYRQLPEEGLKFMVYLQKENIIDESGMPKERFSAEFPKEGPSILRIQQVVRGDSAAYFCASSPPNGNYEQYFGPGTRLTVT.

This clonotype has more than one count but fewer than ten. The chain recombines TRBV5-1 with TRBJ2-7, with 7 bases lining up with TRBD2. Germline V lookup: CDR1 SGHRS, CDR2 YFSETQ. Trimming cost V 2 bases and J 7 bases; bases outside gene matches: 9. The CDR3 covers 14 residues. For the CDR3, the DNA is TGCGCCAGCAGCTTAGGACTAGGATCGGGGGAGCAGTACTTC. Translation: CASSLGLGSGEQYF. Full variable domain (remainder filled in from reference TRBV5-1 and TRBJ2-7): KAGVTQTPRYLIKTRGQQVTLSCSPISGHRSVSWYQQTPGQGLQFLFEYFSETQRNKGNFPGRFSGRQFSNSRSEMNVSTLELGDSALYLCASSLGLGSGEQYFGPGTRLTVT.

This clonotype has more than one count but fewer than ten. The CDR3 loop is CSATRLAGVEKETQYF. The CDR3 DNA reads TGCAGTGCTACCCGACTAGCGGGAGTAGAAAAAGAGACCCAGTACTTC. The V gene is TRBV20-1, the J gene TRBJ2-5; 12 nucleotides line up with TRBD2. Germline CDR1 and CDR2: DFQATT and SNEGSKA (reference sequence). J lost 3 bases, V lost 4 bases, and 9 bases had no gene match. The CDR3 spans 16 residues.

This clonotype has ten or more counts. This chain joins TRBV5-1 and TRBJ2-1, with TRBD2 matching over 12 bases. The CDR3 extends over 15 amino acids. The germline CDR1 and CDR2 sequences are SGHRS and YFSETQ. The V and J ends lost 5 bases and 4 bases, in that order; junction bases with no gene match: 4. The CDR3 DNA is TGCGCCAGCAGTACCGGGACTAGCGGGTACAATGAGCAGTTCTTC. Translation: CASSTGTSGYNEQFF. Filled out from reference TRBV5-1 and TRBJ2-1, the complete variable domain reads KAGVTQTPRYLIKTRGQQVTLSCSPISGHRSVSWYQQTPGQGLQFLFEYFSETQRNKGNFPGRFSGRQFSNSRSEMNVSTLELGDSALYLCASSTGTSGYNEQFFGPGTRLTVL.

The chain couples TRBV27 to TRBJ2-7; D is possibly TRBD1 or TRBD2 (5 bases each). Germline V gene lookup returns CDR1 MNHEY and CDR2 SMNVEV (reference sequence). The CDR3 spans 16 residues. Trimming pared 8 bases from V and 1 base from J, leaving 21 bases between. CDR3 DNA sequence: TGTGCCAGCCGAGCGCCCGGGACGCAAGTTTCCTACGAGCAGTACTTC. It is translated as CASRAPGTQVSYEQYF.

This clonotype showed up many times. This chain joins TRBV11-2 and TRBJ2-1, with 10 bases lining up with TRBD2. Germline V gene data show CDR1 as SGHAT and CDR2 as FQNNGV. CDR3 length: 19 amino acids. V was clipped by 1 base and J by 4 bases; unmatched bases: 13. This CDR3 reads CASSLVSLTGTSAYNEQFF. Written as DNA, the CDR3 is TGTGCCAGCAGCTTAGTCTCATTAACCGGGACTAGCGCTTACAATGAGCAGTTCTTC.

This clonotype turned up a few times. The chain joins TRBV20-1 to TRBJ2-5; either TRBD1 or TRBD2 may fit D (5 bases each). The CDR3 loop spans 13 amino acids. The germline V gene encodes CDR1 DFQATT and CDR2 SNEGSKA (reference sequence). V was shortened by 6 bases and J by 7 bases, with 18 bases between the two germline ends. Written as DNA, the CDR3 is TGCAGTGCCCCGGGACCCCAGTCGATGACCCAGTACTTC. Amino acid sequence: CSAPGPQSMTQYF.

This clonotype was counted many times. This chain joins TRBV11-2 and TRBJ2-4; D not certain. The germline V and J ends were trimmed by 6 bases and 0 bases, with 6 bases remaining between them. The CDR3 covers 13 residues. Germline assignment: CDR1 SGHAT and CDR2 FQNNGV. CDR3 sequence reads: CASSRLAKNIQYF. CDR3 bases: TGTGCCAGCAGTCGACTAGCCAAAAACATTCAGTACTTC.